The 14 T cell receptor beta chains below were found in one sample sequenced in a study of shared clonotypes between healthy human individuals. TCRdb's table, derived via immunoSEQ multiplex PCR, lists solely in-frame clones and lacks some. The sample has fewer than 1.6 million clones, less than 99% seen once. Sample: naive CD4+ T cells sorted from blood. The subset was: CD45RA+ positively selected. The receptor set was obtained from a man aged 25-45 years in good health.

This clone was found once. The chain employs TRBV5-4 and TRBJ2-1; TRBD2 aligns across 11 bases. Per germline, CDR1 SGHNT and CDR2 YYREEE (reference sequence). This CDR3 has 14 residues. With 0 bases clipped from V and 15 bases from J, the junction kept 8 bases outside the gene matches. The CDR3 bases are TGTGCCAGCAGCTTGGCGGGGACTAGCGGTTTACTGTTCTTC. It codes for CASSLAGTSGLLFF.

The CDR3 coding sequence is TGCGCCAGCAGCTATTCGGACAGGGGCTACGAGCAGTACTTC. Translating gives CASSYSDRGYEQYF. The chain carries TRBV5-1 and TRBJ2-7; 9 bases align to TRBD1. This CDR3 has 14 residues. Trimming removed 3 bases from V and 3 bases from J; junction bases left unmatched: 4. CDR1 and CDR2 from the germline V gene are SGHRS and YFSETQ.

The gene calls are TRBV28 and TRBJ1-5; 7 bases map to TRBD1. The CDR3 consists of 14 residues. Unmatched junction bases numbered 8, after V lost 4 bases and J lost 8 bases. CDR1 and CDR2 (germline): MDHEN, SYDVKM. DNA for the CDR3: TGTGCCAGCAGTTGGACAGGCCGTGGGGAGCCCCAGCATTTT. Its translation: CASSWTGRGEPQHF.

The rearrangement links TRBV2 to TRBJ2-2, with 7 bases lining up with TRBD1. The CDR3 is 14 amino acids. V shed 9 bases and J 1 base; nucleotides not matched to a gene: 5. In germline, CDR1 is SNHLY, CDR2 FYNNEI. CDR3 DNA: TGTGCCAGTCAGTGGGACAGGAACACCGGGGAGCTGTTTTTT. Encoded protein: CASQWDRNTGELFF.

This clone was recorded only once. The chain uses TRBV7-9 and TRBJ2-5, with D unresolved. Germline assignment: CDR1 SEHNR and CDR2 FQNEAQ (reference sequence). Between the trimmed V and J ends, which lost 5 bases and 5 bases, there was a span of 12 bases. This CDR3 is built from 13 residues. The CDR3 loop is CASSGKGWETQYF. CDR3 DNA: TGTGCCAGCAGCGGTAAGGGATGGGAGACCCAGTACTTC.

The chain is built from TRBV5-1 and TRBJ2-2; 7 nucleotides match TRBD2. CDR3 length: 16 residues. Germline CDR1 reads SGHRS; CDR2 reads YFSETQ. The J segment lost 0 bases and the V segment lost 4 bases, leaving 6 bases of the junction unmatched. Here the CDR3 reads CASSAVGLANTGELFF. The CDR3 DNA follows: TGCGCCAGCAGCGCGGTAGGACTAGCGAACACCGGGGAGCTGTTTTTT.

This chain links TRBV5-1 with TRBJ2-7; D is unclear. CDR3 size: 13 residues. The ends were cut back, 4 bases at V and 2 bases at J, with 10 bases in the middle. Per the germline V gene, CDR1 is SGHRS and CDR2 is YFSETQ. CDR3 loop: CASSAGLTYEQYF. DNA for the CDR3: TGCGCCAGCAGCGCTGGGCTCACCTACGAGCAGTACTTC.

V gene TRBV29-1 combines with J gene TRBJ2-3; a possible D gene is TRBD1 (6 bases). V was trimmed by 4 bases and J by 2 bases, leaving 7 bases between them. This CDR3 spans 12 amino acids. Germline V gene lookup returns CDR1 SQVTM and CDR2 ANQGSEA. This chain's CDR3 is CSVGDNTDTQYF. CDR3 nucleotide sequence: TGCAGCGTTGGGGACAACACAGATACGCAGTATTTT.

The chain has TRBV27 and TRBJ2-3, with D perhaps TRBD1 (6 bases). The CDR3 totals 15 residues. The germline V and J ends were trimmed by 1 base and 2 bases, with 10 bases remaining between them. Germline V gene sequence: CDR1 MNHEY, CDR2 SMNVEV (reference sequence). This chain's CDR3 is CASSLFGQYTDTQYF. In DNA form, the CDR3 reads TGTGCCAGCAGTTTATTTGGACAGTACACAGATACGCAGTATTTT.

Concerning this clone itself: Other nucleotide sequences in the sample specify the same CDR3. The chain has TRBV7-2 and TRBJ2-3, with TRBD2 matching over 10 bases. This CDR3 has 16 residues. V was pared by 1 base and J by 3 bases, with 4 bases of the junction left unmatched. Germline CDR1 and CDR2: SGHTA and FQGNSA. The CDR3 DNA reads as TGTGCCAGCAGCTTAGGAGCGGGAGGGTCGACAGATACGCAGTATTTT. Amino acid sequence: CASSLGAGGSTDTQYF.

This chain links TRBV5-5 with TRBJ2-5; D remains unclear. Germline CDR1 is SGHKS and CDR2 is YYEKEE (reference sequence). V was clipped by 0 bases and J by 4 bases, with 10 bases between them. The CDR3 is made up of 14 amino acids. The CDR3 loop reads CASSLEVSPETQYF. The CDR3 DNA sequence: TGTGCCAGCAGCTTGGAGGTCAGCCCAGAGACCCAGTACTTC.

The rearrangement uses TRBV7-9 and TRBJ2-7; D gene uncertain. Looked up from germline, CDR1 is SEHNR and CDR2 is FQNEAQ (reference sequence). V lost 2 bases and J 2 bases, leaving 10 bases between the germline ends. The CDR3 is 14 residues long. CDR3 sequence: CASSLSQVTYEQYF. In DNA, the CDR3 is TGTGCCAGCAGCTTAAGCCAGGTGACCTACGAGCAGTACTTC. Using reference TRBV7-9 and TRBJ2-7 for the parts outside the CDR3, the full variable domain is DTGVSQNPRHKITKRGQNVTFRCDPISEHNRLYWYRQTLGQGPEFLTYFQNEAQLEKSRLLSDRFSAERPKGSFSTLEIQRTEQGDSAMYLCASSLSQVTYEQYFGPGTRLTVT.

Remarks on this clone: The sample carries other DNA sequences with the same CDR3. V usage is TRBV9 and J usage is TRBJ2-3; D not resolved. There are 12 residues in the CDR3. The germline V gene has CDR1 SGDLS and CDR2 YYNGEE. V was cut by 1 base and J by 5 bases, with 5 bases left in between. CDR3 DNA sequence: TGTGCCAGCAGCGTACTAGGAGATACGCAGTATTTT. Protein sequence: CASSVLGDTQYF. Full variable domain (rest looked up from reference TRBV9 and TRBJ2-3): DSGVTQTPKHLITATGQRVTLRCSPRSGDLSVYWYQQSLDQGLQFLIQYYNGEERAKGNILERFSAQQFPDLHSELNLSSLELGDSALYFCASSVLGDTQYFGPGTRLTVL.

This rearrangement joins TRBV28 to TRBJ1-5; the D gene is possibly TRBD1 (6 bases). The CDR3 is 15 residues long. The V end lost 5 bases, the J end lost 2 bases, and 13 bases lay between the germline ends. The germline V gene has CDR1 MDHEN and CDR2 SYDVKM. CDR3 nucleotide sequence: TGTGCCAGCAGTACGGCCCAGGGGCGCAATCAGCCCCAGCATTTT. It yields the protein CASSTAQGRNQPQHF.